This TCR beta chain was identified during a study of cytomegalovirus exposure and HLA in healthy donors. Primers included in the PCR were 60 Vbeta and 13 Jbeta primers. Generated by immunoSEQ multiplex PCR, the TCRdb table keeps only in-frame clones and is missing some. The sample includes about 180,000 clones, around 77% of them seen just once. The germline V gene encodes CDR1 SGHRS and CDR2 YFSETQ. The CDR3 loop spans 17 amino acids. V shed 4 bases and J 1 base; nucleotides not matched to a gene: 13. This clone was seen a single time. The antigen is undetermined. Points from the study as a whole: Accurate predictions that matched the HLA-A and HLA-B alleles of most subjects were reportedly made from TCR beta sequences. It was only CMV serostatus that was available as immune exposure information. Rare TCR sequences dominated, though some public TCRs recurred in many donors. Roughly uniform depth of sequencing across donors was assumed in presence/absence analyses.

The TCR sequence derives from a man aged 55 to 70 in good health and CMV-seronegative. Specimen: PBMCs. V and J are TRBV5-1 and TRBJ2-7, with 8 bases that match TRBD1. For the CDR3, the DNA is TGCGCCAGCAGCGGTTCGAGAACCGGGACAGGATCCTACGAGCAGTACTTC. It codes for CASSGSRTGTGSYEQYF.